Shown below are 32 T cell receptor beta chains from a single sample sequenced in a study of blood T cell repertoires in COVID-19. Clones were sequenced by immunoSEQ multiplex PCR, and TCRdb holds only the in-frame ones, with some missing. The sample includes 250,000 or so clones, 82% of them seen just once. The sample taken for sequencing was peripheral blood. These receptors were taken from an elderly woman with acute or convalescent COVID-19.

This rearrangement joins TRBV12-3 or TRBV12-4 to TRBJ2-7; D ambiguous. The CDR3 is made up of 13 amino acids. The V gene lost 1 base and the J gene lost 3 bases, with 7 bases spanning the gap. CDR3 nucleotides: TGTGCCAGCAGTTTAGGAAGCTTCTACGAGCAGTACTTC. Amino acid sequence: CASSLGSFYEQYF.

The V gene is TRBV27, the J gene TRBJ2-7; D is perhaps TRBD1 (5 bases). The CDR3 loop spans 13 amino acids. V dropped 7 bases and J dropped 4 bases, with 14 bases sitting between them. Germline CDR1 and CDR2: MNHEY and SMNVEV (reference sequence). CDR3 sequence reads: CASKDTSQYEQYF. The CDR3 DNA follows: TGTGCCAGCAAGGACACCTCTCAATACGAGCAGTACTTC.

The chain couples TRBV4-2 to TRBJ2-5; 7 nucleotides agree with TRBD2. This CDR3 contains 15 residues. Trimming took 2 bases from V and 2 from J; bases not matched to a gene: 5. Germline assignment: CDR1 LGHNA and CDR2 YNFKEQ. In nucleotides, the CDR3 is TGTGCCAGCAGCCAACCCTGGGAGGGTCAAGAGACCCAGTACTTC. Translated: CASSQPWEGQETQYF.

The V and J genes are TRBV16 and TRBJ1-3; 8 nucleotides agree with TRBD1. The trim removed 3 bases at V and 6 bases at J, leaving 1 base unmatched. Germline values: CDR1 KGHSY, CDR2 FQNENV. This CDR3 has 13 residues. As DNA, the CDR3 is TGTGCCAGCAGCCAGGACAGGGAAAACACCATATATTTT. This encodes CASSQDRENTIYF.

The CDR3 DNA reads as TGTGCCAGCAGCCGCACTAGCTCCGTATCTGGGGCCAACGTCCTGACTTTC. Translation: CASSRTSSVSGANVLTF. The V and J genes are TRBV6-2 or TRBV6-3 and TRBJ2-6, with a tentative D call TRBD2 (6 bases). The CDR3 runs to 17 residues. Germline V gene data show CDR1 as MNHEY and CDR2 as SVGEGT. V shed 6 bases and J shed 1 base, with 16 bases lying between them.

V usage is TRBV3-1 (or the pseudogene TRBV3-2) and J usage is TRBJ1-1; D possibly corresponds to TRBD1 (5 bases). Trimming removed 1 base at V and 5 bases at J, with 17 bases between. The CDR3 runs to 16 residues. The germline V gene has CDR1 LGHDT and CDR2 YNNKEL (reference sequence). The CDR3 sequence: CASSQGMGGFRTEAFF. The CDR3, as DNA: TGTGCCAGCAGCCAAGGAATGGGGGGGTTTAGGACTGAAGCTTTCTTT.

This rearrangement joins TRBV7-9 to TRBJ2-1; 7 bases are a match to TRBD1. The germline CDR1 and CDR2 sequences are SEHNR and FQNEAQ (reference sequence). The V segment lost 4 bases and the J segment 6 bases; nucleotides outside the gene matches: 18. The length of the CDR3 is 18 residues. In DNA, the CDR3 is TGTGCCAGCAGCTGGATGCCCGGACAGGCGTCTGGGGGCAATGAGCAGTTCTTC. Translating gives CASSWMPGQASGGNEQFF.

V usage is TRBV18 and J usage is TRBJ1-2; the match to TRBD1 covers 7 bases. V lost 1 base and J lost 0; bases outside the gene matches: 5. The germline V gene encodes CDR1 KGHSH and CDR2 LQKENI. This CDR3 comprises 16 residues. CDR3 in amino acids: CASSPQGTAPNYGYTF. As DNA, the CDR3 is TGTGCCAGCTCACCACAGGGGACAGCCCCTAACTATGGCTACACCTTC.

The chain carries TRBV4-1 and TRBJ1-2, with a possible D match to TRBD1 (6 bases). Deletions cut 6 bases from V and 3 bases from J, with 14 bases between. The CDR3 length is 14 residues. Germline V gives CDR1 MGHRA, CDR2 YSYEKL. This CDR3 is CASSRGGSDYGYTF. In DNA form, the CDR3 reads TGCGCCAGCAGTCGGGGGGGCTCGGACTATGGCTACACCTTC.

This clone was picked up one time. V is TRBV19 and J is TRBJ2-5; possibly TRBD2 for D (6 bases). In germline, CDR1 is LNHDA, CDR2 SQIVND (reference sequence). This CDR3 region has 15 residues. Trimming took off 8 bases at V and 1 base at J, with 17 bases between the two ends. The CDR3 sequence: CASAYGGTAQETQYF. Written as DNA, the CDR3 is TGTGCCAGTGCCTATGGCGGGACGGCCCAAGAGACCCAGTACTTC.

This rearrangement joins TRBV5-4 to TRBJ1-1; 7 nucleotides agree with TRBD1. This CDR3 region has 14 residues. In germline, CDR1 is SGHNT, CDR2 YYREEE (reference sequence). Trimming removed 0 bases from V and 4 bases from J; junction bases left unmatched: 3. CDR3 nucleotide sequence: TGTGCCAGCAGCTTGGACAGGGGTCTCACTGAAGCTTTCTTT. Amino acid sequence: CASSLDRGLTEAFF.

A few counts support this clone. V usage is TRBV25-1 and J usage is TRBJ1-3; 7 bases line up with TRBD1. The junction had 6 bases not matched to a gene; V was cut back by 1 base and J by 0 bases. The CDR3 runs 17 residues. The V gene's germline CDR1 is MGHDK and CDR2 SYGVNS. The CDR3 spells CASSEFGGGGSGNTIYF. The CDR3 DNA reads TGTGCCAGCAGTGAATTTGGAGGGGGCGGCTCTGGAAACACCATATATTTT.

This rearrangement joins TRBV5-1 to TRBJ2-2; 7 nucleotides align to TRBD1. Germline-derived CDR1 and CDR2 are SGHRS and YFSETQ. Losses at the gene ends were 4 bases for V and 1 base for J; bases not matched to a gene: 4. The CDR3 runs 15 residues. The DNA of the CDR3 is TGCGCCAGCAGCATCCGGGACAGGAACACCGGGGAGCTGTTTTTT. It codes for CASSIRDRNTGELFF.

The rearrangement links TRBV7-9 to TRBJ2-2, with a possible D match to TRBD2 (5 bases). Trimming pared 1 base from V and 4 bases from J, leaving 10 bases between. The germline CDR1 and CDR2 sequences are SEHNR and FQNEAQ (reference sequence). The CDR3 sequence is 15 residues long. CDR3 sequence: CASSLVGGLTGELFF. CDR3 sequence (DNA): TGTGCCAGCAGCTTAGTAGGCGGACTCACCGGGGAGCTGTTTTTT.

The genes are TRBV3-1 (or the pseudogene TRBV3-2) and TRBJ1-1, with D hard to call. CDR1 is LGHDT, CDR2 YNNKEL, per germline (reference sequence). V was cut by 3 bases and J by 11 bases, with 13 bases left in between. The CDR3 length is 12 residues. The DNA for the CDR3 is TGTGCCAGCAGCCATAGCCTCCAGCGGGCTTTCTTT. This encodes CASSHSLQRAFF.

This clone was found a few times. The chain uses TRBV25-1 and TRBJ2-7, with 7 nucleotides matching TRBD1. The J segment lost 3 bases and the V segment lost 1 base, leaving 9 bases of the junction unmatched. Germline assignment: CDR1 MGHDK and CDR2 SYGVNS. This CDR3 contains 16 residues. Here the CDR3 reads CASSESTTGNLYEQYF. CDR3 DNA: TGTGCCAGCAGTGAATCGACGACAGGGAACCTCTACGAGCAGTACTTC.

V is TRBV7-2 and J is TRBJ2-7; the D gene is possibly TRBD1 (6 bases). The V gene lost 5 bases and the J gene lost 3 bases, with 14 bases spanning the gap. This CDR3 spans 14 amino acids. Germline CDR1 reads SGHTA; CDR2 reads FQGNSA. The CDR3 coding sequence is TGTGCCAGCAGCAAAGGTGGGGGCGACTACGAGCAGTACTTC. It codes for CASSKGGGDYEQYF. Full variable domain (rest looked up from reference TRBV7-2 and TRBJ2-7): GAGVSQSPSNKVTEKGKDVELRCDPISGHTALYWYRQSLGQGLEFLIYFQGNSAPDKSGLPSDRFSAERTGGSVSTLTIQRTQQEDSAVYLCASSKGGGDYEQYFGPGTRLTVT.

This clone has only one observation. The chain recombines TRBV4-1 with TRBJ2-7, with D possibly matching TRBD2 (6 bases). Germline CDR1 MGHRA, CDR2 YSYEKL. The CDR3 has 17 amino acids. V was pared by 0 bases and J by 4 bases, with 19 bases between. The CDR3, as DNA: TGCGCCAGCAGCCAAGAAGGGATGTCGGGAGCCGCTTACGAGCAGTACTTC. Translation gives CASSQEGMSGAAYEQYF.

V is TRBV6-2 or TRBV6-3 and J is TRBJ1-5; 11 bases are a match to TRBD1. V gave up 2 bases and J gave up 6 bases; unmatched junction bases: 6. Germline assignment: CDR1 MNHEY and CDR2 SVGEGT. The CDR3 contains 16 residues. CDR3 sequence: CASSYGQGAWSQPQHF. Written as DNA, the CDR3 is TGTGCCAGCAGTTACGGACAGGGGGCATGGAGTCAGCCCCAGCATTTT.

V gene TRBV18 combines with J gene TRBJ1-1; the match to TRBD1 covers 9 bases. Per the germline V gene, CDR1 is KGHSH and CDR2 is LQKENI. The CDR3 length is 13 residues. The V segment lost 6 bases and the J segment 8 bases; nucleotides outside the gene matches: 7. The DNA of the CDR3 is TGTGCCAGCTCCGGACAGGGGTTTGTAGAAGCTTTCTTT. Amino acids: CASSGQGFVEAFF.

Here the CDR3 reads CASSGPGELAKNIQYF. In nucleotides, the CDR3 is TGTGCCAGCAGTGGGCCAGGGGAACTAGCCAAAAACATTCAGTACTTC. The chain joins TRBV28 to TRBJ2-4, with D possibly matching TRBD1 (6 bases). V gave up 5 bases and J gave up 0 bases, with 14 bases separating them. This CDR3 has 16 amino acids. CDR1 and CDR2 from the germline V gene are MDHEN and SYDVKM.

This chain uses TRBV5-4 with TRBJ1-5; 8 bases line up with TRBD1. The CDR3 spans 15 residues. Trimming took 2 bases from V and 7 from J; bases not matched to a gene: 8. Germline V lookup: CDR1 SGHNT, CDR2 YYREEE (reference sequence). The CDR3 region has the DNA TGTGCCAGCAGCTTTTGGGGACAGGTCAGCCAGCCCCAGCATTTT. Amino acid sequence: CASSFWGQVSQPQHF.

V and J are TRBV7-2 and TRBJ2-5, with 7 bases fitting TRBD1. The V segment lost 1 base and the J segment 8 bases; nucleotides outside the gene matches: 16. CDR3 length equals 17 residues. CDR1 is SGHTA, CDR2 FQGNSA, per germline. This chain's CDR3 is CASSLVSAGTVRRTQYF. The CDR3 coding sequence is TGTGCCAGCAGCTTAGTTTCCGCCGGGACAGTACGTAGAACCCAGTACTTC. The variable domain in full, with the rest retrieved from reference TRBV7-2 and TRBJ2-5, is GAGVSQSPSNKVTEKGKDVELRCDPISGHTALYWYRQSLGQGLEFLIYFQGNSAPDKSGLPSDRFSAERTGGSVSTLTIQRTQQEDSAVYLCASSLVSAGTVRRTQYFGPGTRLLVL.

This clone showed up just a few times. J is TRBJ2-1 and V is TRBV5-6; 8 nucleotides agree with TRBD1. V shed 2 bases, J shed 1 base, and the junction held 8 bases outside the gene matches. Germline V gene lookup returns CDR1 SGHDT and CDR2 YYEEEE. The CDR3 has 17 residues. CDR3 loop: CASSFFPGQGSYNEQFF. For the CDR3, the DNA is TGTGCCAGCAGCTTCTTTCCTGGACAGGGTTCCTACAATGAGCAGTTCTTC.

This clone was picked up many times. The chain joins TRBV4-1 to TRBJ2-1; 7 positions agree with TRBD2. V lost 0 bases, J lost 2 bases, and 4 bases stayed unmatched. The CDR3 is 16 residues long. The V gene's germline CDR1 is MGHRA and CDR2 YSYEKL. The CDR3 here is CASSQETGLAYNEQFF. In nucleotides, the CDR3 is TGCGCCAGCAGCCAAGAGACCGGACTAGCCTACAATGAGCAGTTCTTC.

The rearrangement uses TRBV28 and TRBJ1-2, with D unresolved. CDR3 size: 12 residues. Germline lookup yields CDR1 MDHEN and CDR2 SYDVKM. V gave up 10 bases and J gave up 1 base, with 10 bases separating them. The CDR3, as DNA: TGTGCCACCGAGACGGGTAACTATGGCTACACCTTC. Its protein is CATETGNYGYTF.

J is TRBJ1-5 and V is TRBV21-1; the table assigns TRBD1, which was not confirmed against the DNA. TRBV21-1 is listed as a pseudogene. The CDR3 is 16 amino acids. The CDR3 reads CASSKAWRQGNQPQHF. CDR3 nucleotides: TGTGCCAGCAGCAAAGCGTGGCGACAGGGGAATCAGCCCCAGCATTTT.

The genes are TRBV12-3 or TRBV12-4 and TRBJ1-1; weak D call: TRBD1 (5 bases). This CDR3 contains 12 residues. Trimming took 7 bases from V and 7 from J, leaving 13 bases between them. Here the CDR3 DNA reads TGTGCCAGCACCCCCCAAGGGGTTGAAGCTTTCTTT. This codes for CASTPQGVEAFF.

The J gene is TRBJ2-7, the V gene TRBV28, with D possibly being TRBD1 (6 bases). Between the trimmed V and J ends, which lost 3 bases and 3 bases, there was a span of 9 bases. The CDR3 has 13 residues. Looked up from germline, CDR1 is MDHEN and CDR2 is SYDVKM. The DNA for the CDR3 is TGTGCCAGCAGTTTTCACAGGGACTACGAGCAGTACTTC. Protein product: CASSFHRDYEQYF.

This chain uses TRBV7-3 with TRBJ2-2, with a possible D match to TRBD1 (6 bases). This CDR3 is built from 15 residues. V gave up 5 bases and J gave up 1 base, with 11 bases separating them. Looked up from germline, CDR1 is SGHTA and CDR2 is FQGTGA. The CDR3 coding sequence is TGTGCCAGCAGCATGTCGACAGGGAACACCGGGGAGCTGTTTTTT. Translation gives CASSMSTGNTGELFF.

V usage is TRBV4-2 and J usage is TRBJ1-3; D is perhaps TRBD1 (6 bases). V dropped 1 base and J dropped 2 bases, with 18 bases sitting between them. CDR1 and CDR2 from the germline V gene are LGHNA and YNFKEQ. The CDR3 runs to 18 residues. The chain's CDR3 is CASSQVYRGILTGNTIYF. The CDR3, as DNA: TGTGCCAGCAGCCAAGTCTATAGGGGGATTCTCACTGGAAACACCATATATTTT.

The chain has TRBV6-5 and TRBJ1-4, with TRBD1 identical over 7 bases. CDR3 length equals 14 residues. V trimming: 2 bases; J trimming: 6 bases; junction bases outside the gene matches: 3. Germline V gives CDR1 MNHEY, CDR2 SVGAGI. The CDR3 is CASSYVGGDEKLFF. The CDR3 bases are TGTGCCAGCAGTTACGTAGGGGGCGATGAAAAACTGTTTTTT.